Shown below are 28 T cell receptor beta chains from a single sample sequenced in a study of shared clonotypes between healthy human individuals. Libraries were prepared by immunoSEQ multiplex PCR; TCRdb keeps only in-frame clonotypes and omits some of them. The table records about 2.3 million clones, around 90% of them present only once. Sequences were obtained from naive CD4+ T cells from PBMCs. The subset denotes: CD45RA+ positively selected. These receptors originate from a young man in good health. Some clones in this sample may be carry-over from other donors' samples.

This clone was counted a few times. This CDR3 is also generated by other DNA sequences in the sample. J is TRBJ2-6 and V is TRBV5-1; D is ambiguous. Trimming cost V 0 bases and J 1 base, with 2 bases left between them. Germline-derived CDR1 and CDR2 are SGHRS and YFSETQ. The CDR3 extends over 14 amino acids. CDR3 region: CASSLGSGANVLTF. The DNA for the CDR3 is TGCGCCAGCAGCTTGGGGTCTGGGGCCAACGTCCTGACTTTC.

DNA for the CDR3: TGTGCCAGCAGTGCCCCAGGGGGCCTCTCCTACGAGCAGTACTTC. Its translation: CASSAPGGLSYEQYF. This rearrangement joins TRBV2 to TRBJ2-7, with 8 nucleotides matching TRBD1. Germline V gene data show CDR1 as SNHLY and CDR2 as FYNNEI. The CDR3 spans 15 residues. V dropped 4 bases and J dropped 0; count of bases not matched to a gene: 5.

The rearrangement joins TRBV28 to TRBJ1-1, with D tentatively TRBD1 (5 bases). The CDR3 runs 10 residues. V gave up 7 bases and J gave up 11 bases, with 11 bases separating them. Looked up from germline, CDR1 is MDHEN and CDR2 is SYDVKM. The CDR3 nucleotides read TGTGCCAGCACCCGGGGGGGGGCTTTCTTT. It encodes CASTRGGAFF. Filled out from reference TRBV28 and TRBJ1-1, the complete variable domain reads DVKVTQSSRYLVKRTGEKVFLECVQDMDHENMFWYRQDPGLGLRLIYFSYDVKMKEKGDIPEGYSVSREKKERFSLILESASTNQTSMYLCASTRGGAFFGQGTRLTVV.

The rearrangement uses TRBV28 and TRBJ2-7; 7 positions match TRBD1. With 5 bases clipped from V and 5 bases from J, the junction kept 12 bases outside the gene matches. CDR3 length equals 15 residues. The germline V gene has CDR1 MDHEN and CDR2 SYDVKM. The CDR3 bases are TGTGCCAGCAGTGCGGCCGGGACAGTCTACGACGAGCAGTACTTC. Residues: CASSAAGTVYDEQYF.

The chain has TRBV5-1 and TRBJ2-3, with D unclear. This CDR3 comprises 13 residues. Germline V gives CDR1 SGHRS, CDR2 YFSETQ. V dropped 0 bases and J dropped 11 bases, with 13 bases sitting between them. CDR3 sequence (DNA): TGCGCCAGCAGCTTGGGGTCAGATCCTCTGCAGTATTTT. It codes for CASSLGSDPLQYF.

V usage is TRBV6-5 and J usage is TRBJ2-1, with D tentatively TRBD2 (7 bases). Between the trimmed V and J ends, which lost 2 bases and 4 bases, there was a span of 15 bases. The V gene's germline CDR1 is MNHEY and CDR2 SVGAGI. The CDR3 totals 16 residues. The CDR3 nucleotides read TGTGCCAGCAGTTACCAAGGGGGGGTAACTTACAATGAGCAGTTCTTC. Translation gives CASSYQGGVTYNEQFF.

The chain uses TRBV7-3 and TRBJ2-5; maybe TRBD2 (5 bases). The germline CDR1 and CDR2 sequences are SGHTA and FQGTGA. Trimming cost V 6 bases and J 5 bases, with 13 bases left between them. The CDR3 has 13 residues. Here the CDR3 reads CASREAGGETQYF. The CDR3 DNA follows: TGTGCCAGCAGGGAGGCGGGCGGGGAGACCCAGTACTTC.

The chain links TRBV19 to TRBJ2-3; D perhaps matches TRBD2 (6 bases). The germline gives CDR1 LNHDA, CDR2 SQIVND (reference sequence). CDR3 length: 16 amino acids. V was pared by 6 bases and J by 4 bases, with 20 bases between. CDR3 amino acids: CASSIRRAAGSDTQYF. The CDR3 region has the DNA TGTGCCAGTAGCATAAGAAGAGCTGCGGGATCAGATACGCAGTATTTT.

The chain links TRBV5-4 to TRBJ2-7, with 7 bases matching TRBD2. The germline V gene encodes CDR1 SGHNT and CDR2 YYREEE (reference sequence). V lost 4 bases, J lost 3 bases, and 7 bases stayed unmatched. This CDR3 region has 14 residues. The CDR3 loop reads CASSPTAGDYEQYF. CDR3 sequence (DNA): TGTGCCAGCAGCCCGACTGCGGGGGACTACGAGCAGTACTTC.

This clone showed up just a few times. Within the sample, other DNA sequences also encode this same CDR3. The chain couples TRBV5-1 to TRBJ1-2; 8 bases fit TRBD1. J was trimmed by 4 bases and V by 4 bases; bases with no gene match: 3. CDR3 length equals 13 residues. Germline V gene data show CDR1 as SGHRS and CDR2 as YFSETQ. The CDR3 bases are TGCGCCAGCAGCCCAGGACAGGGCTATGGCTACACCTTC. Translation gives CASSPGQGYGYTF.

The chain has TRBV29-1 and TRBJ2-4, with D possibly matching TRBD1 (5 bases). CDR1 and CDR2 (germline): SQVTM, ANQGSEA. The CDR3 extends over 15 amino acids. The V gene lost 1 base and the J gene lost 3 bases, with 13 bases spanning the gap. As DNA, the CDR3 is TGCAGCGTTGAAGGGACACCCCTGAACAAAAACATTCAGTACTTC. Residues: CSVEGTPLNKNIQYF.

The rearrangement links TRBV4-2 to TRBJ2-3, with 15 bases fitting TRBD2. V lost 0 bases to trimming and J lost 4 bases; unmatched junction nucleotides: 11. Germline assignment: CDR1 LGHNA and CDR2 YNFKEQ. The CDR3 sequence is 20 residues long. The CDR3 spells CASSQEASGLAGGWADTQYF. The CDR3 DNA follows: TGTGCCAGCAGCCAAGAGGCGTCCGGACTAGCGGGAGGGTGGGCAGATACGCAGTATTTT.

This chain uses TRBV18 with TRBJ1-2; TRBD1 matches 8 bases. Germline V lookup: CDR1 KGHSH, CDR2 LQKENI. This CDR3 spans 15 amino acids. Trimming removed 2 bases from V and 0 bases from J; junction bases left unmatched: 2. CDR3 loop: CASSPIQGANYGYTF. Written as DNA, the CDR3 is TGTGCCAGCTCACCAATACAGGGGGCTAACTATGGCTACACCTTC.

This chain joins TRBV7-2 and TRBJ2-7; 7 positions match TRBD1. Germline V lookup: CDR1 SGHTA, CDR2 FQGNSA. The CDR3 consists of 14 residues. V shed 3 bases and J 5 bases; nucleotides not matched to a gene: 7. CDR3 nucleotide sequence: TGTGCCAGCAGCTTTTTAGGGGGCAGGGACGAGCAGTACTTC. Protein product: CASSFLGGRDEQYF. The full variable domain, rest sourced from reference TRBV7-2 and TRBJ2-7, is GAGVSQSPSNKVTEKGKDVELRCDPISGHTALYWYRQSLGQGLEFLIYFQGNSAPDKSGLPSDRFSAERTGGSVSTLTIQRTQQEDSAVYLCASSFLGGRDEQYFGPGTRLTVT.

The rearrangement joins TRBV19 to TRBJ1-5; no clear D gene. There are 12 residues in the CDR3. Trimming left V 5 bases short and J 5 bases short, with 7 bases between. The V gene's germline CDR1 is LNHDA and CDR2 SQIVND (reference sequence). The CDR3 DNA reads TGTGCCAGTAGTGCACGCTATCAGCCCCAGCATTTT. It translates to CASSARYQPQHF.

The chain couples TRBV6-1 to TRBJ2-7; TRBD1 is a possible D gene (6 bases). V gave up 6 bases and J gave up 2 bases, with 11 bases separating them. Per germline, CDR1 MNHNS and CDR2 SASEGT. The length of the CDR3 is 13 residues. The CDR3 DNA reads TGTGCCAGCAGGCAGACAGGTGCCTACGAGCAGTACTTC. Translating gives CASRQTGAYEQYF.

This sequence joins TRBV28 and TRBJ2-5, with D possibly being TRBD2 (6 bases). This CDR3 contains 17 residues. Germline loops: CDR1 MDHEN, CDR2 SYDVKM. Trimming took 6 bases from V and 5 from J, leaving 25 bases between them. The CDR3 here is CASSLGGARGATETQYF. Here the CDR3 DNA reads TGTGCCAGCAGCTTAGGAGGGGCTCGTGGGGCCACGGAGACCCAGTACTTC.

This clone has a single count. This chain links TRBV11-2 with TRBJ2-7; the D gene is possibly TRBD2 (5 bases). The CDR3 totals 18 residues. The V end lost 2 bases, the J end lost 3 bases, and 23 bases lay between the germline ends. CDR1 is SGHAT and CDR2 is FQNNGV in the germline V gene. CDR3 protein: CASSLFPRTTNFFYEQYF. The CDR3 DNA follows: TGTGCCAGCAGCTTATTTCCCAGGACGACTAATTTTTTCTACGAGCAGTACTTC.

The V call is TRBV27, the J call TRBJ1-2, with D unresolved. V was clipped by 5 bases and J by 7 bases, with 17 bases between them. CDR3 size: 14 residues. Germline V lookup: CDR1 MNHEY, CDR2 SMNVEV (reference sequence). Here the CDR3 reads CASSPLDPLSGYTF. The CDR3 nucleotides read TGTGCCAGCAGTCCACTAGACCCCCTTAGTGGCTACACCTTC.

The chain joins TRBV11-2 to TRBJ1-2; D is undetermined. CDR3 length: 15 amino acids. The V end was cut by 5 bases, the J end by 0 bases, with 13 bases between. CDR1 is SGHAT and CDR2 is FQNNGV in the germline V gene. The CDR3 DNA sequence: TGTGCCAGCAGCGCCGAGGAGGGAACTAACTATGGCTACACCTTC. As protein: CASSAEEGTNYGYTF.

The V gene is TRBV28, the J gene TRBJ2-1; possible D gene TRBD2, 5 bases. Trimming removed 8 bases at V and 3 bases at J, with 14 bases between. CDR3 length: 14 amino acids. Germline CDR1 reads MDHEN; CDR2 reads SYDVKM. DNA of the CDR3: TGTGCCAGCTGCAACGCAGGACTCTACAATGAGCAGTTCTTC. Protein product: CASCNAGLYNEQFF.

This chain links TRBV6-1 with TRBJ2-3; 13 bases map to TRBD2. CDR3 length equals 15 residues. With V trimmed by 6 bases and J by 7 bases, 7 bases remained unmatched. Germline lookup yields CDR1 MNHNS and CDR2 SASEGT. The CDR3 sequence is CASSRTSGSRNTQYF. The CDR3 region has the DNA TGTGCCAGCAGCCGGACTAGCGGGAGTCGAAATACGCAGTATTTT.

This rearrangement joins TRBV6-5 to TRBJ1-2; D might be TRBD1 (6 bases). V lost 0 bases and J 8 bases, leaving 13 bases between the germline ends. Germline CDR1 reads MNHEY; CDR2 reads SVGAGI. This CDR3 has 14 amino acids. CDR3 sequence (DNA): TGTGCCAGCAGTTACTCGGGATCAGGGGACGGCTACACCTTC. Amino acids: CASSYSGSGDGYTF.

This clone showed up just once. CDR3 bases: TGTGCCAGCAGCGGGACAGGGAACAATCAGCCCCAGCATTTT. Encoded protein: CASSGTGNNQPQHF. The chain links TRBV6-5 to TRBJ1-5, with 9 bases aligning to TRBD1. Germline trimming cut 6 bases from V and 3 bases from J; bases unmatched to any gene: 3. Germline V CDR1 and CDR2: MNHEY, SVGAGI. The CDR3 loop spans 14 amino acids.

This clone showed up just once. This chain connects TRBV4-1 to TRBJ2-1, with D possibly TRBD1 on 5 matching bases. This CDR3 region has 18 residues. Between the trimmed V and J ends, which lost 0 bases and 6 bases, there was a span of 21 bases. Germline V gene lookup returns CDR1 MGHRA and CDR2 YSYEKL. The DNA of the CDR3 is TGCGCCAGCAGCCAAGATTCCATTGGATTCGACAGTTCCAATGAGCAGTTCTTC. This encodes CASSQDSIGFDSSNEQFF.

The count of this clone is one. This chain uses TRBV27 with TRBJ2-7; D call uncertain. V shed 5 bases and J shed 2 bases, with 10 bases lying between them. The CDR3 runs 13 residues. The V gene's germline CDR1 is MNHEY and CDR2 SMNVEV (reference sequence). This CDR3 reads CASSRNIAYEQYF. Written as DNA, the CDR3 is TGTGCCAGCAGTAGGAACATAGCCTACGAGCAGTACTTC.

The V gene is TRBV7-9, the J gene TRBJ2-6, with TRBD1 matching over 9 bases. J lost 2 bases, V lost 5 bases, and 7 bases had no gene match. Germline CDR1 reads SEHNR; CDR2 reads FQNEAQ (reference sequence). CDR3 length equals 17 residues. Here the CDR3 DNA reads TGTGCCAGCAGCCCGGGGACAGGGCGCCCTGGGGCCAACGTCCTGACTTTC. Amino acids: CASSPGTGRPGANVLTF. Together with reference TRBV7-9 and TRBJ2-6, the CDR3 gives the full variable domain: DTGVSQNPRHKITKRGQNVTFRCDPISEHNRLYWYRQTLGQGPEFLTYFQNEAQLEKSRLLSDRFSAERPKGSFSTLEIQRTEQGDSAMYLCASSPGTGRPGANVLTFGAGSRLTVL.

The rearrangement joins TRBV9 to TRBJ1-4; 7 nucleotides agree with TRBD1. This CDR3 spans 14 amino acids. The ends lost 3 bases at V and 5 bases at J; junction bases unmatched: 4. The germline CDR1 and CDR2 sequences are SGDLS and YYNGEE. The CDR3 nucleotides are TGTGCCAGCAGCGCCGGGACAGCGAATGAAAAACTGTTTTTT. Its translation: CASSAGTANEKLFF.